This is a list of T cell receptor beta chains from one sample in a study of CD8+CD57+ T cells in acquired aplastic anemia. One entry per CDR3 protein results from TCRdb running MiXCR on the reads. This table holds 150,000 to 200,000 distinct CDR3 sequences, around 52% found once. Sample: sorted CD4+, CD8+, or CD8+CD57+ T cells (not recorded which) from PBMCs. These receptors were obtained from a human donor with aplastic anemia. The CDR3 runs from the conserved cysteine through the conserved F or W. Fields, in order: CDR3 length, clone size, V gene, J gene, D gene, CDR3 protein, CDR3 DNA. D genes are given only for firm matches. The size field is filled for only some rows; it gives once, few, many or a size class.

>19|.|TRBV11-1|TRBJ1-2|TRBD1
CASSSQTGGTAAYNYGYTF
TGTGCCAGCAGCTCCCAGACAGGGGGGACCGCGGCCTACAACTATGGCTACACCTTC
>14|.|TRBV7-8|TRBJ1-5|.
CASSYGAGWEPQHF
TGTGCCAGCAGCTACGGGGCAGGGTGGGAGCCCCAGCATTTT
>12|many|TRBV2|TRBJ2-7|TRBD1
CAIETGRYEQYF
TGTGCCATTGAGACAGGGCGCTACGAGCAGTACTTC
>13|.|TRBV27|TRBJ2-7|TRBD1
CASRPGQPPEQYF
TGTGCCAGCAGGCCGGGACAGCCGCCAGAGCAGTACTTC
>13|few|TRBV24-1|TRBJ1-1|TRBD1
CAAKDRGNTDAFF
TGTGCCGCGAAAGACAGGGGGAACACTGACGCTTTCTTT
>18|few|TRBV30|TRBJ2-6|.
CAWNRAGGEPSGANVLTF
TGTGCCTGGAATCGGGCTGGTGGGGAGCCCTCTGGGGCCAACGTCCTGACTTTC
>16|.|TRBV10-3|TRBJ2-7|TRBD1
CAISNRQGDTSYEQYF
TGTGCCATCAGTAATAGACAGGGCGATACTTCCTACGAGCAGTACTTC
>15|.|TRBV20-1|TRBJ1-1|TRBD1
CSARGDREDATEAFF
TGCAGTGCTAGAGGGGACAGGGAGGATGCCACTGAAGCTTTCTTT
>15|.|TRBV24-1|TRBJ2-1|TRBD1
CATSDLRTGGNEQFF
TGTGCCACCAGTGATTTGAGGACAGGGGGCAATGAGCAGTTCTTC
>16|.|TRBV24-1|TRBJ2-1|TRBD1
CATSDPRQGAINEQFF
TGTGCCACCAGTGACCCGAGACAGGGGGCCATCAATGAGCAGTTCTTC
>17|.|TRBV4-1|TRBJ2-1|TRBD2
CASSQDLAGVFFNEQFF
TGCGCCAGCAGCCAGGACCTAGCGGGGGTGTTCTTCAATGAGCAGTTCTTC
>14|few|TRBV9|TRBJ2-2|TRBD2
CASTPAGVAGELFF
TGTGCCAGCACTCCTGCGGGGGTGGCCGGGGAGCTGTTTTTT
>11|.|TRBV29-1|TRBJ2-1|.
CSVGINNEQFF
TGCAGCGTTGGGATAAACAATGAGCAGTTCTTC
>13|.|TRBV15|TRBJ2-1|.
CATSRDQYNEQFF
TGTGCCACCAGCAGAGATCAGTACAATGAGCAGTTCTTC
>15|many|TRBV6-5|TRBJ1-2|.
CASSYAPGGAYGYTF
TGTGCCAGCAGTTACGCTCCGGGAGGGGCCTATGGCTACACCTTC
>12|.|TRBV29-1|TRBJ1-1|.
CSGAGHATEAFF
TGCAGCGGCGCGGGACACGCCACTGAAGCTTTCTTT
>14|.|TRBV7-6|TRBJ2-7|.
CASSPSGVSGEQYF
TGTGCCAGCAGCCCTAGTGGGGTATCGGGGGAGCAGTACTTC
>16|many|TRBV6-5|TRBJ1-6|.
CASSYSWARLDSPLHF
TGTGCCAGCAGTTACTCGTGGGCCAGGCTGGATTCACCCCTCCACTTT
>13|many|TRBV29-1|TRBJ2-7|.
CSVRPGDSYEQYF
TGCAGCGTTCGGCCAGGTGATTCCTACGAGCAGTACTTC
>15|few|TRBV7-9|TRBJ2-7|TRBD2
CASSGGGGGAYEQYF
TGTGCCAGCAGCGGCGGCGGCGGGGGGGCCTACGAGCAGTACTTC
>13|once|TRBV7-2|TRBJ2-7|.
CASSAAQGYGQYF
TGTGCCAGCAGCGCCGCACAGGGCTACGGGCAGTACTTC
>17|.|TRBV24-1|TRBJ1-2|.
CATSDGVGDPINYGYTF
TGTGCCACCAGTGATGGGGTTGGGGATCCCATAAACTATGGCTACACCTTC
>15|.|TRBV29-1|TRBJ1-1|.
CSVVQTAPMNTEAFF
TGCAGCGTTGTGCAGACAGCGCCTATGAACACTGAAGCTTTCTTT
>14|many|TRBV10-1|TRBJ2-3|.
CASSAARSLDTQYF
TGCGCCAGCAGTGCGGCGCGGAGCCTAGATACGCAGTATTTT
>13|.|TRBV10-3|TRBJ1-1|.
CAISGTVNTEAFF
TGTGCCATCAGTGGGACAGTGAACACTGAAGCTTTCTTT
>15|.|TRBV10-2|TRBJ1-4|.
CASSDRGRGSEKLFF
TGCGCCAGCAGTGATCGGGGGCGCGGGAGTGAAAAACTGTTTTTT
>13|many|TRBV7-2|TRBJ1-2|TRBD1
CASSKQGDYGYTF
TGTGCCAGCAGCAAACAGGGGGACTATGGCTACACCTTC
>14|.|TRBV5-4|TRBJ1-2|.
CASSFRAGAYGYTF
TGTGCCAGCAGCTTTAGGGCGGGAGCCTATGGCTACACCTTC
>14|few|TRBV6-2/TRBV6-3|TRBJ1-1|.
CASSPSTVNTEAFF
TGTGCCAGCTCACCTAGTACGGTGAACACTGAAGCTTTCTTT
>17|.|TRBV28|TRBJ2-1|TRBD2
CASSVPLGGRAGNEQFF
TGTGCCAGCAGTGTCCCCCTGGGCGGGAGGGCTGGTAATGAGCAGTTCTTC
>16|many|TRBV6-2/TRBV6-3|TRBJ1-5|TRBD1
CASSYRQGDGNQPQHF
TGTGCCAGCAGTTACCGACAGGGTGATGGCAATCAGCCCCAGCATTTT
>12|many|TRBV13|TRBJ2-1|.
CASSLINNEQFF
TGTGCCAGCAGCCTTATAAACAATGAGCAGTTCTTC
>14|many|TRBV7-6|TRBJ2-1|TRBD2
CASSPSGGYNEQFF
TGTGCCAGCAGCCCTAGCGGGGGTTACAATGAGCAGTTCTTC
>15|.|TRBV6-2/TRBV6-3|TRBJ2-7|TRBD2
CASSLPAGRGGEQYF
TGTGCCAGCAGTCTCCCGGCGGGGCGGGGGGGCGAGCAGTACTTC
>14|.|TRBV30|TRBJ2-7|TRBD2
CAWSVTSGTYEQYF
TGTGCCTGGAGTGTCACTAGCGGCACCTACGAGCAGTACTTC
>11|many|TRBV7-6|TRBJ2-1|.
CRVDTYNEQFF
TGCCGGGTTGATACCTACAATGAGCAGTTCTTC
>14|.|TRBV13|TRBJ2-7|TRBD1
CASSPRGRLYEQYF
TGTGCCAGCAGCCCCAGGGGGCGGCTCTACGAGCAGTACTTC
>13|.|TRBV24-1|TRBJ1-6|.
CATSGSSGSPLHF
TGTGCCACCAGTGGGAGTAGCGGTTCACCCCTCCACTTT
>14|many|TRBV9|TRBJ1-1|.
CASRTLEKGTEAFF
TGTGCCAGCAGGACCCTTGAAAAAGGGACTGAAGCTTTCTTT
>15|many|TRBV7-9|TRBJ2-7|.
CASSLVGPPRYEQYF
TGTGCCAGCAGCTTAGTCGGCCCCCCCAGGTACGAGCAGTACTTC
>12|.|TRBV19|TRBJ1-6|.
CASSIQYAPLHF
TGTGCCAGTAGTATACAGTACGCACCCCTCCACTTT
>18|.|TRBV20-1|TRBJ2-3|.
CSAREGGPRDYYRDTQYF
TGCAGTGCTAGAGAGGGGGGGCCCCGGGACTACTACAGGGACACGCAGTATTTT
>17|.|TRBV29-1|TRBJ2-2|.
CSGGWGDRGPNTGELFF
TGCAGCGGAGGGTGGGGGGATAGGGGACCGAACACCGGGGAGCTGTTTTTT
>14|.|TRBV12-3/TRBV12-4|TRBJ2-5|.
CASSFSGAGETQYF
TGTGCCAGCAGTTTTTCGGGGGCTGGGGAGACCCAGTACTTC
>15|many|TRBV7-6|TRBJ1-2|TRBD1
CASSLVRQGGYGYTF
TGTGCCAGCAGCTTAGTAAGACAGGGGGGCTATGGCTACACCTTC
>14|.|TRBV24-1|TRBJ1-1|.
CATRSSLGNTEAFF
TGTGCCACCAGATCCTCTCTGGGGAACACTGAAGCTTTCTTT
>14|.|TRBV5-8|TRBJ1-2|TRBD1
CASSLEPGGGGYTF
TGTGCCAGCAGCTTGGAACCAGGGGGAGGGGGCTACACCTTC
>13|few|TRBV20-1|TRBJ2-7|.
CSASPPRGPEQYF
TGCAGTGCTAGCCCCCCTCGTGGGCCCGAGCAGTACTTC
>16|many|TRBV5-4|TRBJ2-5|TRBD2
CASSPGGTGPKETQYF
TGTGCCAGCAGCCCCGGGGGGACGGGGCCAAAAGAGACCCAGTACTTC
>13|.|TRBV24-1|TRBJ1-5|.
CATSVGVGQPQHF
TGTGCCACCAGTGTTGGGGTGGGGCAGCCCCAGCATTTT
>13|.|TRBV25-1|TRBJ1-2|.
CASTRGAPYGYTF
TGTGCCAGCACGAGAGGGGCGCCCTATGGCTACACCTTC
>13|.|TRBV7-8|TRBJ2-7|.
CASSLFKEGEQYF
TGTGCCAGCAGCTTATTCAAGGAGGGCGAGCAGTACTTC
>16|.|TRBV15|TRBJ2-2|TRBD1
CATIQGQGEGTGELFF
TGTGCCACCATCCAGGGACAGGGTGAGGGGACCGGGGAGCTGTTTTTT
>13|many|TRBV14|TRBJ2-7|TRBD1
CASSPGQGYQQYF
TGTGCCAGCAGCCCTGGACAGGGCTATCAGCAGTACTTC
>14|.|TRBV5-8|TRBJ1-6|.
CASSRRQANSPLHF
TGTGCCAGCAGCCGCAGACAGGCCAATTCACCCCTCCACTTT